A selection of T cell receptor beta chains follows, all from one sample in a study of CD8 T cells in ankylosing spondylitis. TCRdb called the 5' RACE reads again in MiXCR, with one record for every CDR3 protein. Of fewer than 750,000 distinct CDR3 sequences listed, around a fifth were seen once; the top ten hold about 19%. The sample was blood, either unsorted or a sorted T cell fraction (not recorded which). The receptors here all came from a male donor with ankylosing spondylitis. CDR3s include the opening cysteine and the closing phenylalanine or tryptophan. D genes are given only for firm matches. Clone size is shown for a subset of rows, as once, few, many or a class of expanded clone.

-	TRBJ2-3	TRBD1	TRBV28	CASSWDRGGQYF	TGTGCCAGCAGCTGGGACAGGGGGGGACAGTATTTT
-	TRBJ1-4	-	TRBV27	CASKSRREYNEKLFF	TGTGCCAGCAAAAGTAGGCGGGAATATAATGAAAAACTGTTTTTT
few	TRBJ2-3	-	TRBV25-1	CASSEAEGADTQYF	TGTGCCAGCAGTGAAGCGGAGGGCGCAGATACGCAGTATTTT
-	TRBJ2-3	TRBD2	TRBV27	CASSLTSGRAFADTQYF	TGTGCCAGCAGTTTAACTAGCGGGAGGGCCTTTGCAGATACGCAGTATTTT
-	TRBJ1-1	-	TRBV18	CASSPPSFKNTEAFF	TGTGCCAGCTCACCACCGTCCTTCAAGAACACTGAAGCTTTCTTT
-	TRBJ2-7	TRBD2	TRBV29-1	CSVLGRGGYEQYF	TGCAGCGTTCTGGGGAGGGGAGGTTACGAGCAGTACTTC
-	TRBJ2-6	TRBD1	TRBV6-5	CASGSGQASGANVLTF	TGTGCCAGCGGTTCCGGACAGGCCTCTGGGGCCAACGTCCTGACTTTC
-	TRBJ2-1	-	TRBV21-1	CASSKVEDRVDNEQFF	TGTGCCAGCAGCAAAGTGGAGGACAGGGTTGACAATGAGCAGTTCTTC
-	TRBJ2-2	-	TRBV18	CASSPYRAGTNTGELFF	TGTGCCAGCTCACCGTATAGGGCCGGGACGAACACCGGGGAGCTGTTTTTT
-	TRBJ2-6	-	TRBV3-1	CASSQLRVGTGANVLTF	TGTGCCAGCAGCCAACTCCGGGTAGGGACCGGGGCCAACGTCCTGACTTTC
-	TRBJ2-1	TRBD2	TRBV5-1	CASSLEGSGGYNEQFF	TGCGCCAGCAGCTTGGAAGGTAGCGGGGGCTACAATGAGCAGTTCTTC
few	TRBJ2-2	-	TRBV11-3	CATPDTNTGELFF	TGTGCCACCCCGGACACGAACACCGGGGAGCTGTTTTTT
few	TRBJ1-2	TRBD1	TRBV12-3/TRBV12-4	CASSWTGGRASYGYTF	TGTGCCAGCAGTTGGACAGGGGGTCGGGCCTCTTATGGCTACACCTTC
few	TRBJ2-7	TRBD2	TRBV29-1	CSVVRLASGIYEQYF	TGCAGCGTTGTTCGACTGGCTAGCGGGATCTACGAGCAGTACTTC
-	TRBJ2-7	TRBD2	TRBV20-1	CSAQGEGRREQYF	TGCAGTGCGCAAGGGGAGGGTCGCCGCGAGCAGTACTTC
-	TRBJ2-3	-	TRBV12-3/TRBV12-4	CASSFPETSLRTDTQYF	TGTGCCAGCAGTTTCCCGGAGACCTCCCTACGCACAGATACGCAGTATTTT
-	TRBJ1-5	-	TRBV6-5	CASSYGGQGYQPQHF	TGTGCCAGCAGTTACGGTGGGCAGGGTTATCAGCCCCAGCATTTT
-	TRBJ2-1	-	TRBV19	CASNPDYPYNEQFF	TGTGCCAGTAACCCCGACTACCCCTACAATGAGCAGTTCTTC
few	TRBJ1-1	-	TRBV5-1	CASSLEGAWNTEAFF	TGCGCCAGCAGCTTGGAAGGGGCTTGGAACACTGAAGCTTTCTTT
-	TRBJ2-7	TRBD2	TRBV6-4	CASSDPGTSGGLSSYEQYF	TGTGCCAGCAGTGACCCCGGGACTAGCGGGGGGTTAAGCTCCTACGAGCAGTACTTC
few	TRBJ1-1	-	TRBV19	CASSIQGANTEAFF	TGTGCCAGTAGTATCCAGGGAGCGAACACTGAAGCTTTCTTT
few	TRBJ1-1	TRBD1	TRBV29-1	CSVEDPGGRTEAFF	TGCAGCGTTGAAGATCCAGGGGGTCGGACTGAAGCTTTCTTT
many	TRBJ2-2	TRBD2	TRBV7-2	CASSLKSGGFAGELFF	TGTGCCAGCAGCTTAAAAAGCGGGGGGTTTGCCGGGGAGCTGTTTTTT
-	TRBJ1-2	-	TRBV7-8	CASSLVPEGYTF	TGTGCCAGCAGCTTAGTACCAGAGGGCTACACCTTC
-	TRBJ2-4	-	TRBV12-3/TRBV12-4	CASSARGTLAKNIQYF	TGTGCCAGCAGTGCCCGGGGCACTTTGGCCAAAAACATTCAGTACTTC
-	TRBJ2-5	-	TRBV20-1	CSATVRDLGETQYF	TGCAGTGCTACGGTGAGGGACCTGGGGGAGACCCAGTACTTC
-	TRBJ2-5	-	TRBV18	CASSPQIQETQYF	TGTGCCAGCTCACCCCAGATCCAAGAGACCCAGTACTTC
-	TRBJ2-1	-	TRBV27	CASTPLAVTSSYNEQFF	TGTGCCAGCACCCCCCTGGCAGTCACGAGCTCCTACAATGAGCAGTTCTTC
few	TRBJ2-2	TRBD1	TRBV20-1	CSARGGDRVGAGELFF	TGCAGTGCTAGAGGAGGAGACAGGGTTGGGGCCGGGGAGCTGTTTTTT
-	TRBJ2-2	-	TRBV7-2	CASSLEAENTGELFF	TGTGCCAGCAGCTTAGAGGCAGAAAACACCGGGGAGCTGTTTTTT
-	TRBJ2-5	-	TRBV29-1	CSVEGGGSGRSETQYF	TGCAGCGTTGAAGGTGGGGGGTCGGGAAGGTCGGAGACCCAGTACTTC
-	TRBJ2-1	-	TRBV7-9	CASSPDWGVNEQFF	TGTGCCAGCAGCCCAGACTGGGGGGTCAATGAGCAGTTCTTC
few	TRBJ2-5	-	TRBV5-1	CASSLQDKETQYF	TGCGCCAGCAGCTTGCAGGACAAAGAGACCCAGTACTTC
-	TRBJ2-1	-	TRBV6-5	CASSYSGWEGEGWFF	TGTGCCAGCAGTTACTCAGGCTGGGAGGGGGAAGGATGGTTCTTC
-	TRBJ1-6	TRBD1	TRBV7-2	CASSSKQGFSPLHF	TGTGCCAGCAGCTCGAAACAGGGGTTTTCACCCCTCCACTTT
many	TRBJ1-6	-	TRBV2	CASSQQGGDSPLHF	TGTGCCAGCAGTCAACAGGGTGGGGATTCACCCCTCCACTTT
few	TRBJ2-3	TRBD2	TRBV24-1	CATSDTAGGPDTQYF	TGTGCCACCAGTGATACAGCGGGAGGGCCGGATACGCAGTATTTT
many	TRBJ2-7	TRBD1	TRBV7-9	CASTGQGTYEQYF	TGTGCCAGCACGGGACAGGGGACCTACGAGCAGTACTTC
few	TRBJ2-2	-	TRBV29-1	CSAPARGGSNTGELFF	TGCAGCGCCCCGGCGAGGGGCGGATCTAACACCGGGGAGCTGTTTTTT
-	TRBJ2-1	-	TRBV7-2	CASSPTLKLGNEQFF	TGTGCCAGCAGCCCGACACTAAAGCTGGGAAATGAGCAGTTCTTC
few	TRBJ1-4	TRBD1	TRBV7-9	CASSPRPIGQDEKLFF	TGTGCCAGCAGCCCCCGCCCAATCGGACAGGATGAAAAACTGTTTTTT
many	TRBJ1-5	TRBD1	TRBV6-1	CASSEGTGSSNQPQHF	TGTGCCAGCAGTGAGGGGACAGGGAGCAGCAATCAGCCCCAGCATTTT
few	TRBJ1-4	TRBD1	TRBV12-3/TRBV12-4	CASSFRTGVENEKLFF	TGTGCCAGCAGTTTTAGGACAGGGGTAGAAAATGAAAAACTGTTTTTT
-	TRBJ2-3	TRBD2	TRBV20-1	CSAGSGAVDTQYF	TGCAGTGCGGGGAGCGGGGCAGTGGATACGCAGTATTTT
-	TRBJ2-5	-	TRBV29-1	CSVQRSESGTQYF	TGCAGCGTTCAGCGTAGCGAAAGTGGGACCCAGTACTTC
few	TRBJ2-2	-	TRBV24-1	CATSDSTGRGHTGELFF	TGTGCCACCAGTGATTCGACAGGCCGCGGGCACACCGGGGAGCTGTTTTTT
many	TRBJ1-1	-	TRBV10-3	CAISESWGGNAFF	TGTGCCATCAGTGAGTCGTGGGGGGGCAATGCTTTCTTT
few	TRBJ1-3	-	TRBV12-3/TRBV12-4	CASSPPGQRSGNTIYF	TGTGCCAGCAGTCCGCCGGGACAACGCTCTGGAAACACCATATATTTT
-	TRBJ2-5	TRBD2	TRBV5-1	CASSEGLAGQQETQYF	TGCGCCAGCAGCGAGGGACTAGCGGGCCAACAAGAGACCCAGTACTTC
-	TRBJ2-5	TRBD2	TRBV7-2	CASSSRGTSGIETQYF	TGTGCCAGCAGCTCCCGAGGGACTAGCGGGATAGAGACCCAGTACTTC
few	TRBJ2-2	-	TRBV20-1	CSATGVRGTGELFF	TGCAGTGCTACAGGGGTCCGAGGCACCGGGGAGCTGTTTTTT
many	TRBJ2-3	-	TRBV12-3/TRBV12-4	CASSKDGAGETAQYF	TGTGCCAGCAGTAAGGACGGAGCAGGAGAGACCGCGCAGTATTTT
-	TRBJ2-5	-	TRBV5-1	CASSLRPVRLETQYF	TGCGCCAGCAGCTTGAGGCCTGTACGGCTAGAGACCCAGTACTTC